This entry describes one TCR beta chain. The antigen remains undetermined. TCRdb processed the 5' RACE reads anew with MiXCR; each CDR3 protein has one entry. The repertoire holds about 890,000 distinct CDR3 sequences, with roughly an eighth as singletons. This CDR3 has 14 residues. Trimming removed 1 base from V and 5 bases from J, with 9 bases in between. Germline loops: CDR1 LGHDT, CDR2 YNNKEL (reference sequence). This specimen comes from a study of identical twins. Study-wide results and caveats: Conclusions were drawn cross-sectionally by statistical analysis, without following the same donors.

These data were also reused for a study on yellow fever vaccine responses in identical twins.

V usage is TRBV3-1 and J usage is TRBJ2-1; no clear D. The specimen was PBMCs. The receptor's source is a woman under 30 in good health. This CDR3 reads CASSQVYRDNEQFF. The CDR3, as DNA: TGTGCCAGCAGCCAAGTTTATCGGGACAATGAGCAGTTCTTC.